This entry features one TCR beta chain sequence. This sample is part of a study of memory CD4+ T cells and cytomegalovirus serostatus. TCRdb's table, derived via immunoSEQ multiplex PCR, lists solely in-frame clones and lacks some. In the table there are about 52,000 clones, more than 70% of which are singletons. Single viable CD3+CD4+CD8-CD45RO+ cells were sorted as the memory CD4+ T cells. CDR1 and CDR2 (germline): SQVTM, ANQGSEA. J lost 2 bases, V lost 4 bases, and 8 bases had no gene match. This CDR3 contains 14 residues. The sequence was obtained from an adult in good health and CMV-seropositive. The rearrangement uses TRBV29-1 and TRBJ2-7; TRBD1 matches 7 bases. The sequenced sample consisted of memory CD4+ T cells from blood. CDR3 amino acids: CSVASGQTAYEQYF. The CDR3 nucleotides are TGCAGCGTTGCTTCGGGACAGACAGCCTACGAGCAGTACTTC.